These 25 T cell receptor beta chains came from one sample sequenced in a study of blood T cell repertoires in COVID-19. Generated by immunoSEQ multiplex PCR, the TCRdb table keeps only in-frame clones and is missing some. The sample holds over 200,000 clones, around 85% seen once. The sequenced sample was peripheral blood. These receptors originate from a woman older than 75 with acute or convalescent COVID-19.

The chain links TRBV7-9 to TRBJ1-6, with TRBD1 identical over 8 bases. V shed 1 base and J 8 bases; nucleotides not matched to a gene: 7. This CDR3 has 16 residues. Per germline, CDR1 SEHNR and CDR2 FQNEAQ (reference sequence). The CDR3 here is CASSLEAGGADSPLHF. As DNA, the CDR3 is TGTGCCAGCAGCTTAGAGGCAGGGGGCGCCGATTCACCCCTCCACTTT.

V gene TRBV29-1 combines with J gene TRBJ1-4, with TRBD1 identical over 7 bases. With 7 bases clipped from V and 4 bases from J, the junction kept 9 bases outside the gene matches. This CDR3 spans 14 amino acids. The V gene's germline CDR1 is SQVTM and CDR2 ANQGSEA. CDR3 amino acids: CSAGRGRGNEKLFF. The CDR3 coding sequence is TGCAGCGCGGGGAGGGGGCGAGGTAATGAAAAACTGTTTTTT. The full variable domain, in which reference TRBV29-1 and TRBJ1-4 provide the parts outside the CDR3, is SAVISQKPSRDICQRGTSLTIQCQVDSQVTMMFWYRQQPGQSLTLIATANQGSEATYESGFVIDKFPISRPNLTFSTLTVSNMSPEDSSIYLCSAGRGRGNEKLFFGSGTQLSVL.

The chain employs TRBV4-2 and TRBJ2-5, with a possible D match to TRBD2 (6 bases). The CDR3 length is 16 residues. Trimming removed 0 bases at V and 4 bases at J, with 15 bases between. CDR1 LGHNA and CDR2 YNFKEQ come from the germline V gene. This CDR3 is CASSQEVLAGRETQYF. The CDR3, as DNA: TGTGCCAGCAGCCAAGAAGTTCTGGCGGGGAGAGAGACCCAGTACTTC.

The chain employs TRBV5-5 and TRBJ1-5; tentative D call: TRBD1 (5 bases). CDR1 SGHKS and CDR2 YYEKEE come from the germline V gene (reference sequence). CDR3 length equals 16 residues. V lost 4 bases and J 0 bases, leaving 14 bases between the germline ends. This CDR3 is CASSVNQGNSNQPQHF. The CDR3 region has the DNA TGTGCCAGCAGCGTCAACCAGGGTAATAGCAATCAGCCCCAGCATTTT.

V is TRBV5-1 and J is TRBJ2-1; 12 bases line up with TRBD2. V gave up 4 bases and J gave up 1 base; unmatched junction bases: 0. This CDR3 is 15 amino acids long. Germline CDR1 is SGHRS and CDR2 is YFSETQ. The CDR3 loop reads CASSGLAGSYNEQFF. The CDR3 nucleotides are TGCGCCAGCAGCGGACTAGCGGGATCCTACAATGAGCAGTTCTTC.

This sequence joins TRBV19 and TRBJ1-6; no clear D. This CDR3 contains 15 residues. Germline-derived CDR1 and CDR2 are LNHDA and SQIVND (reference sequence). Trimming shortened V by 3 bases and J by 3 bases, and 9 bases separated the two germline ends. The CDR3 loop is CASSIPQIYNSPLHF. CDR3 nucleotide sequence: TGTGCCAGTAGTATCCCACAAATCTATAATTCACCCCTCCACTTT.

This clone was recorded a few times. The chain has TRBV7-2 and TRBJ1-2; D ambiguous. The length of the CDR3 is 15 residues. CDR1 and CDR2 (germline): SGHTA, FQGNSA. V gave up 1 base and J gave up 5 bases, with 14 bases separating them. This chain's CDR3 is CASSLERDSDYGYTF. CDR3 nucleotides: TGTGCCAGCAGCTTAGAGAGGGATTCAGATTATGGCTACACCTTC.

This clone was seen only a few times. This chain connects TRBV3-1 (or the pseudogene TRBV3-2) to TRBJ1-3, with 9 bases fitting TRBD1. J gave up 4 bases and V 4 bases, and 2 bases lay outside the gene matches. Per the germline V gene, CDR1 is LGHDT and CDR2 is YNNKEL (reference sequence). This CDR3 has 14 amino acids. The CDR3 bases are TGTGCCAGCAGCCGAGACAGGGGGGGAAACACCATATATTTT. Encoded protein: CASSRDRGGNTIYF.

V usage is TRBV3-1 (or the pseudogene TRBV3-2) and J usage is TRBJ2-7, with 9 bases matching TRBD1. CDR1 and CDR2 (germline): LGHDT, YNNKEL (reference sequence). V gave up 4 bases and J gave up 7 bases; unmatched junction bases: 8. The CDR3 totals 14 residues. CDR3 in amino acids: CASSPRTGAGEQYF. CDR3 bases: TGTGCCAGCAGCCCTCGGACAGGGGCCGGTGAGCAGTACTTC.

The V and J genes are TRBV4-1 and TRBJ2-5, with unresolved D. V was shortened by 1 base and J by 1 base, with 13 bases between the two germline ends. This CDR3 contains 16 residues. Germline CDR1 is MGHRA and CDR2 is YSYEKL. CDR3 in amino acids: CASSQGSGIGQETQYF. The DNA of the CDR3 is TGCGCCAGCAGCCAAGGGTCGGGTATAGGCCAAGAGACCCAGTACTTC.

This clone was seen a handful of times. The rearrangement joins TRBV29-1 to TRBJ2-5, with TRBD2 matching 10 bases. The CDR3 sequence is 16 residues long. Trimming at V came to 6 bases and at J to 5 bases, leaving 15 bases not matched to a gene. CDR1 SQVTM and CDR2 ANQGSEA come from the germline V gene. CDR3 protein: CSVKLTGTSARETQYF. The CDR3 DNA is TGCAGCGTAAAACTTACCGGGACTAGCGCCCGGGAGACCCAGTACTTC.

This chain connects TRBV5-1 to TRBJ2-5; 11 bases match TRBD1. Germline CDR1 reads SGHRS; CDR2 reads YFSETQ. V was pared by 0 bases and J by 4 bases, with 2 bases of the junction left unmatched. CDR3 size: 15 residues. For the CDR3, the DNA is TGCGCCAGCAGCTTGGCGGGACAGGGGGGAGAGACCCAGTACTTC. It yields the protein CASSLAGQGGETQYF.

The chain employs TRBV3-1 (or the pseudogene TRBV3-2) and TRBJ2-6, with 12 bases matching TRBD1. The V and J ends lost 4 bases and 4 bases, in that order; junction bases with no gene match: 8. The CDR3 contains 18 residues. The germline CDR1 and CDR2 sequences are LGHDT and YNNKEL (reference sequence). CDR3 coding DNA: TGTGCCAGCAGCCGAGACCGGGACAGGGGGCGCGGGGCCAACGTCCTGACTTTC. Translating gives CASSRDRDRGRGANVLTF.

V usage is TRBV27 and J usage is TRBJ2-6; D is unclear. CDR1 MNHEY and CDR2 SMNVEV come from the germline V gene (reference sequence). CDR3 length: 16 amino acids. V lost 2 bases and J 0 bases, leaving 8 bases between the germline ends. The CDR3 sequence: CASSLSDRSGANVLTF. For the CDR3, the DNA is TGTGCCAGCAGTTTAAGCGACCGCTCTGGGGCCAACGTCCTGACTTTC. Variable domain in full (rest from reference TRBV27 and TRBJ2-6): EAQVTQNPRYLITVTGKKLTVTCSQNMNHEYMSWYRQDPGLGLRQIYYSMNVEVTDKGDVPEGYKVSRKEKRNFPLILESPSPNQTSLYFCASSLSDRSGANVLTFGAGSRLTVL.

This chain connects TRBV10-2 to TRBJ2-7, with 10 bases fitting TRBD1. The CDR3 is made up of 14 amino acids. V shed 7 bases and J 2 bases; nucleotides not matched to a gene: 5. In germline, CDR1 is WSHSY, CDR2 SAAADI. CDR3 protein: CASTQGQGPYEQYF. CDR3 in DNA: TGCGCCAGCACGCAGGGACAGGGGCCCTACGAGCAGTACTTC.

Only a few counts were recorded for this clone. This chain links TRBV5-1 with TRBJ1-1; 11 nucleotides agree with TRBD1. J gave up 5 bases and V 4 bases, and 10 bases lay outside the gene matches. Germline CDR1 SGHRS, CDR2 YFSETQ. The CDR3 contains 16 residues. This CDR3 is CASSLGTGGSGTEAFF. CDR3 DNA sequence: TGCGCCAGCAGCCTCGGGACAGGGGGAAGTGGGACTGAAGCTTTCTTT.

The rearrangement joins TRBV6-6 to TRBJ1-2; D possibly corresponds to TRBD1 (5 bases). The CDR3 contains 14 residues. V lost 4 bases and J lost 3, with 12 bases in between. Looked up from germline, CDR1 is MNHNY and CDR2 is SVGAGI (reference sequence). Here the CDR3 reads CASSSIGADYGYTF. CDR3 nucleotide sequence: TGTGCCAGCAGTTCGATAGGGGCGGACTATGGCTACACCTTC.

The chain has TRBV7-9 and TRBJ2-6, with no clear D. Looked up from germline, CDR1 is SEHNR and CDR2 is FQNEAQ (reference sequence). This CDR3 has 16 residues. The V gene lost 5 bases and the J gene lost 0 bases, with 11 bases spanning the gap. Written as DNA, the CDR3 is TGTGCCAGCAGCCCCTACTCCGCCTCTGGGGCCAACGTCCTGACTTTC. Its translation is CASSPYSASGANVLTF.

V is TRBV5-8 and J is TRBJ1-1; tentatively, D is TRBD1 (5 bases). The germline V gene encodes CDR1 SGHTS and CDR2 YDEGEE. V was cut by 7 bases and J by 0 bases, with 13 bases left in between. There are 14 residues in the CDR3. CDR3 nucleotides: TGTGCCAGCCGGACATTGTACCTGAACACTGAAGCTTTCTTT. Amino acid sequence: CASRTLYLNTEAFF.

The rearrangement uses TRBV10-3 and TRBJ2-5; D is uncertain. The germline V gene has CDR1 ENHRY and CDR2 SYGVKD. With 6 bases removed from V and 3 bases from J, the gap between germline ends came to 11 bases. The CDR3 runs to 13 residues. In nucleotides, the CDR3 is TGTGCCATCAGGTGGCGGCCCGAAGAGACCCAGTACTTC. Amino acid sequence: CAIRWRPEETQYF.

This chain links TRBV5-1 with TRBJ2-2; 9 nucleotides line up with TRBD2. CDR1 is SGHRS, CDR2 YFSETQ, per germline. The ends lost 0 bases at V and 6 bases at J; junction bases unmatched: 12. The CDR3 contains 18 residues. The CDR3 protein is CASSLENVGGGASGELFF. In DNA, the CDR3 is TGCGCCAGCAGCTTGGAAAATGTTGGCGGGGGGGCCTCCGGGGAGCTGTTTTTT.

The chain is built from TRBV15 and TRBJ2-3, with D maybe TRBD1 (7 bases). The CDR3 loop spans 16 amino acids. Trimming took 0 bases from V and 3 from J, leaving 13 bases between them. Per the germline V gene, CDR1 is LNHNV and CDR2 is YYDKDF (reference sequence). The DNA for the CDR3 is TGTGCCACCAGCAGAGACCCCCAGGGGGGTACAGATACGCAGTATTTT. Encoded protein: CATSRDPQGGTDTQYF.

The chain uses TRBV5-1 and TRBJ1-2, with no clear D. Germline values: CDR1 SGHRS, CDR2 YFSETQ. The V and J ends lost 4 bases and 6 bases respectively, with 16 bases between them. CDR3 length: 14 amino acids. The CDR3 nucleotides are TGCGCCAGCAGCCCGTCGACGGGGAGCAATGGCTACACCTTC. Translating it yields CASSPSTGSNGYTF.

The gene calls are TRBV9 and TRBJ2-1; TRBD1 matches 10 bases. Losses at the gene ends were 0 bases for V and 3 bases for J; bases not matched to a gene: 3. The CDR3 runs to 16 residues. Germline CDR1 and CDR2: SGDLS and YYNGEE. The CDR3 here is CASSVVGTGVYNEQFF. The CDR3 region has the DNA TGTGCCAGCAGCGTAGTTGGGACAGGGGTCTACAATGAGCAGTTCTTC.

The chain couples TRBV5-1 to TRBJ1-1; no reliable D call. CDR1 and CDR2 from the germline V gene are SGHRS and YFSETQ. Deletions cut 7 bases from V and 2 bases from J, with 15 bases between. The length of the CDR3 is 14 residues. The CDR3, as DNA: TGCGCCAGCCGTGAGTGGGGAGGAAACACTGAAGCTTTCTTT. Translated, it gives CASREWGGNTEAFF.